The 20 T cell receptor beta chains reported below all come from one sample, sequenced in a study of blood T cell repertoires in COVID-19. Measured with immunoSEQ multiplex PCR; TCRdb has only the in-frame clones, and not every one. The repertoire holds about 190,000 clones, with about 81% as singletons. Sequenced: peripheral blood. The receptor source for this set is a woman aged 55-69 years with COVID-19, enrolled during active disease.

V gene TRBV3-1 (or the pseudogene TRBV3-2) combines with J gene TRBJ2-1, with 10 bases fitting TRBD1. Germline V gene sequence: CDR1 LGHDT, CDR2 YNNKEL (reference sequence). This CDR3 has 16 residues. After removal of 5 bases from V and 5 bases from J, the junction contained 9 bases not matched to a gene. The DNA for the CDR3 is TGTGCCAGCAGCTCCGTAAGGGACAGGGGTAACAATGAGCAGTTCTTC. This sequence encodes CASSSVRDRGNNEQFF.

The genes are TRBV5-1 and TRBJ1-1; unclear D gene. Germline CDR1 and CDR2: SGHRS and YFSETQ. The CDR3 runs 13 residues. The V and J ends lost 4 bases and 8 bases respectively, with 15 bases between them. This chain's CDR3 is CASSGDNLNEAFF. The CDR3 bases are TGCGCCAGCAGCGGTGACAACCTCAACGAAGCTTTCTTT.

The chain is built from TRBV9 and TRBJ2-2, with 7 positions matching TRBD1. The CDR3 is 16 residues long. The germline V gene encodes CDR1 SGDLS and CDR2 YYNGEE. J was trimmed by 1 base and V by 2 bases; bases with no gene match: 5. CDR3 residues: CASSVLRDRNTGELFF. The CDR3, as DNA: TGTGCCAGCAGCGTTTTACGGGACAGGAACACCGGGGAGCTGTTTTTT.

V usage is TRBV6-5 and J usage is TRBJ2-5; TRBD2 agrees at 8 bases. With V trimmed by 3 bases and J by 3 bases, 9 bases remained unmatched. The CDR3 has 16 amino acids. Germline CDR1 MNHEY, CDR2 SVGAGI. The CDR3 is CASSYRHSGVEETQYF. The CDR3 DNA is TGTGCCAGCAGTTATAGGCATAGCGGGGTAGAAGAGACCCAGTACTTC.

This clone appeared a single time. This sequence joins TRBV2 and TRBJ1-5; 10 bases match TRBD1. Germline-derived CDR1 and CDR2 are SNHLY and FYNNEI. The CDR3 has 16 residues. With 3 bases clipped from V and 2 bases from J, the junction kept 4 bases outside the gene matches. The CDR3 loop reads CASSDTTGGGNQPQHF. Here the CDR3 DNA reads TGTGCCAGCAGTGACACGACAGGGGGCGGCAATCAGCCCCAGCATTTT.

V is TRBV5-4 and J is TRBJ2-3; 8 nucleotides agree with TRBD2. With V trimmed by 4 bases and J by 2 bases, 9 bases remained unmatched. The germline CDR1 and CDR2 sequences are SGHNT and YYREEE (reference sequence). This CDR3 is built from 16 residues. CDR3 loop: CASSAAGTRNTDTQYF. The CDR3 nucleotides are TGTGCCAGCAGCGCAGCCGGGACTAGAAACACAGATACGCAGTATTTT.

V and J are TRBV19 and TRBJ1-1; D uncertain. The CDR3 runs 12 residues. Deletions cut 3 bases from V and 5 bases from J, with 7 bases between. The germline V gene has CDR1 LNHDA and CDR2 SQIVND (reference sequence). CDR3 region: CASSIPPTEAFF. CDR3 nucleotides: TGTGCCAGTAGTATTCCTCCTACTGAAGCTTTCTTT.

The J gene is TRBJ2-6, the V gene TRBV27; a possible D gene is TRBD1 (6 bases). The CDR3 spans 15 residues. V gave up 6 bases and J gave up 5 bases, with 14 bases separating them. Germline assignment: CDR1 MNHEY and CDR2 SMNVEV (reference sequence). The CDR3 DNA reads as TGTGCCAGCAGCCAACAGGGTCTCAGGGCCAACGTCCTGACTTTC. Protein sequence: CASSQQGLRANVLTF. The full variable domain, completed using reference TRBV27 and TRBJ2-6, is EAQVTQNPRYLITVTGKKLTVTCSQNMNHEYMSWYRQDPGLGLRQIYYSMNVEVTDKGDVPEGYKVSRKEKRNFPLILESPSPNQTSLYFCASSQQGLRANVLTFGAGSRLTVL.

This sequence joins TRBV27 and TRBJ2-1, with TRBD1 identical over 8 bases. This CDR3 has 14 amino acids. Germline assignment: CDR1 MNHEY and CDR2 SMNVEV (reference sequence). Trimming took 8 bases from V and 4 from J; bases not matched to a gene: 7. Here the CDR3 reads CASSARTGYNEQFF. CDR3 DNA sequence: TGTGCCAGCTCCGCCCGGACAGGGTACAATGAGCAGTTCTTC.

This clone was detected once. The chain uses TRBV6-1 and TRBJ1-5; the D gene is possibly TRBD1 (6 bases). Trimming took off 0 bases at V and 0 bases at J, with 12 bases between the two ends. Germline V gene data show CDR1 as MNHNS and CDR2 as SASEGT. The CDR3 has 17 amino acids. The CDR3 nucleotides read TGTGCCAGCAGTGAAGCCGACAGGTTCTATAGCAATCAGCCCCAGCATTTT. Translation gives CASSEADRFYSNQPQHF.

The rearrangement joins TRBV4-2 to TRBJ2-4; 7 bases are shared with TRBD2. The CDR3 length is 17 residues. Trimming at V came to 2 bases and at J to 3 bases, leaving 10 bases not matched to a gene. In germline, CDR1 is LGHNA, CDR2 YNFKEQ. CDR3 residues: CASSQYSGTGGKNIQYF. Written as DNA, the CDR3 is TGTGCCAGCAGCCAATACTCAGGGACGGGGGGCAAAAACATTCAGTACTTC.

This chain joins TRBV2 and TRBJ2-5; possibly TRBD1 for D (7 bases). CDR1 is SNHLY, CDR2 FYNNEI, per germline. V lost 7 bases and J lost 5, with 23 bases in between. The CDR3 is 16 residues long. DNA of the CDR3: TGTGCCAGCAACAGGGGTCCGTGGGGCGGGACCGAGACCCAGTACTTC. Translation gives CASNRGPWGGTETQYF.

The V gene is TRBV27, the J gene TRBJ2-7, with TRBD2 as a possible D gene (5 bases). CDR1 is MNHEY, CDR2 SMNVEV, per germline (reference sequence). CDR3 length: 15 amino acids. V shed 5 bases and J shed 0 bases, with 14 bases lying between them. CDR3 nucleotides: TGTGCCAGCAGTCCACGGGGAGTTGACTCCTACGAGCAGTACTTC. Encoded protein: CASSPRGVDSYEQYF.

CDR3 nucleotide sequence: TGTGCCAGCTTCACCAGGGCACAGCCCACCTACGAGCAGTACTTC. It translates to CASFTRAQPTYEQYF. The chain carries TRBV5-8 and TRBJ2-7, with a tentative D call TRBD1 (5 bases). Trimming shortened V by 7 bases and J by 2 bases, and 19 bases separated the two germline ends. Germline CDR1 reads SGHTS; CDR2 reads YDEGEE. This CDR3 has 15 amino acids.

The chain has TRBV9 and TRBJ2-1, with 8 bases matching TRBD1. This CDR3 has 15 amino acids. V shed 4 bases, J shed 4 bases, and the junction held 7 bases outside the gene matches. Germline CDR1 and CDR2: SGDLS and YYNGEE. CDR3 loop: CASSPGGAGYNEQFF. The CDR3, as DNA: TGTGCCAGCAGCCCAGGGGGCGCAGGTTACAATGAGCAGTTCTTC.

The chain recombines TRBV5-6 with TRBJ2-2; 7 bases match TRBD2. The CDR3 runs 17 residues. The J segment lost 3 bases and the V segment lost 3 bases, leaving 11 bases of the junction unmatched. Germline CDR1 reads SGHDT; CDR2 reads YYEEEE. Written as DNA, the CDR3 is TGTGCCAGCAGCTCTCCACGACGGGAGGACCACACCGGGGAGCTGTTTTTT. This sequence encodes CASSSPRREDHTGELFF. Drawing the rest from reference TRBV5-6 and TRBJ2-2, the complete variable domain is DAGVTQSPTHLIKTRGQQVTLRCSPKSGHDTVSWYQQALGQGPQFIFQYYEEEERQRGNFPDRFSGHQFPNYSSELNVNALLLGDSALYLCASSSPRREDHTGELFFGEGSRLTVL.

This chain joins TRBV10-1 and TRBJ2-7, with D maybe TRBD1 (6 bases). V dropped 6 bases and J dropped 3 bases, with 9 bases sitting between them. This CDR3 contains 12 residues. Germline V gives CDR1 WNHNN, CDR2 SYGVQD (reference sequence). The CDR3 region is CASSPTGYEQYV. The CDR3 coding sequence is TGCGCCAGCAGCCCGACAGGCTACGAGCAGTACGTC.

Notes on this clone: Other DNA sequences in the same sample also yield this CDR3. The gene calls are TRBV28 and TRBJ1-5, with TRBD1 identical over 9 bases. CDR3 size: 15 residues. From germline, CDR1 is MDHEN and CDR2 SYDVKM. The V segment lost 6 bases and the J segment 6 bases; nucleotides outside the gene matches: 9. CDR3 nucleotide sequence: TGTGCCAGCAGCCTGGGACAGGGTTTTCGTCAGCCCCAGCATTTT. It codes for CASSLGQGFRQPQHF.

The genes are TRBV28 and TRBJ2-2; D might be TRBD1 (5 bases). This CDR3 spans 14 amino acids. V was clipped by 3 bases and J by 6 bases, with 11 bases between them. In germline, CDR1 is MDHEN, CDR2 SYDVKM. The CDR3 loop is CASSLGQVAGELFF. The CDR3 nucleotides read TGTGCCAGCAGTTTGGGGCAGGTCGCCGGGGAGCTGTTTTTT.

This clone was observed once. CDR3 nucleotide sequence: TGTGCCAGCAGTCCCACGGGACTAGCGGGGGTGGGGGGCACCGGGGAGCTGTTTTTT. It yields the protein CASSPTGLAGVGGTGELFF. The gene calls are TRBV27 and TRBJ2-2; TRBD2 matches 14 bases. The germline V gene encodes CDR1 MNHEY and CDR2 SMNVEV (reference sequence). The CDR3 runs 19 residues. Trimming took 5 bases from V and 4 from J; bases not matched to a gene: 12.